This T cell receptor beta chain was obtained from a study of beta chain features in type 1 diabetes. General observations from the study: Type 1 diabetes patients had TCRB CDR3s that were shorter (moderately but significantly so) in all four CD4+ subsets. In the patient group, naive, central memory and Treg TCRB repertoires seemed more alike than in the healthy donor group.

Comments on this clone: What it binds is not known.

Every isolated RNA sample was fully reverse transcribed, so sequencing captured expressed TCRB transcripts. The read count averaged about 3.6 million across naive, central memory and regulatory T cell samples. Sequencing used immunoSEQ multiplex PCR; TCRdb keeps in-frame clones, though not all of them. The sample shows 200,000 to 250,000 clones, 55% to 70% of them seen only once. Stem cell-like memory, regulatory, central memory and naive CD4+ cells were sorted via CD45RO/CCR7/CD25/CD127/CD95/CD27. Sample: naive CD4+ T cells from blood. This clonotype was obtained from a young man in good health.

As DNA, the CDR3 is TGCAGCGCCCGACAGGGGGGTAGCAACGAGCAGTACTTC. Its protein product is CSARQGGSNEQYF. The chain combines TRBV29-1 with TRBJ2-7; 9 bases are a match to TRBD1. CDR1 is SQVTM, CDR2 ANQGSEA, per germline. The V and J ends lost 7 bases and 5 bases, in that order; junction bases with no gene match: 9. The CDR3 is 13 residues long.